This is a list of T cell receptor beta chains from one sample in a study of T cell responses to AZD1222 COVID-19 vaccine. Clones were read by immunoSEQ multiplex PCR, and TCRdb kept only the in-frame ones, dropping some. The repertoire holds 130,000 to 150,000 clones, with about 89% as singletons. Material: peripheral blood, obtained on day 0 of MenACWY control vaccination. The receptors derive from an adult in good health. Each CDR3 is given with its conserved first and last residue. D genes are given only for firm matches. The listing skips clone size in some rows; elsewhere it reads once, few, many or a size class.

>15|TRBV6-4|TRBJ1-2|NA|NA
CASSPSGRYHYGYTF
TGTGCCAGCAGTCCCTCTGGGCGTTATCACTATGGCTACACCTTC
>15|TRBV5-6|TRBJ1-4|NA|NA
CASSLRGQRNEKLFF
TGTGCCAGCAGCCTCAGGGGTCAACGTAATGAAAAACTGTTTTTT
>14|TRBV7-3|TRBJ2-7|TRBD2|NA
CASSPTSVSYEQYF
TGTGCCAGCAGCCCGACTAGCGTTTCCTACGAGCAGTACTTC
>11|TRBV30|TRBJ2-1|NA|NA
CAAQNYNEQFF
TGTGCCGCTCAAAATTACAATGAGCAGTTCTTC
>14|TRBV10-1|TRBJ2-5|TRBD1|NA
CASSESQGAKTQYF
TGCGCCAGCAGTGAGTCACAGGGGGCGAAGACCCAGTACTTC
>14|TRBV19|TRBJ2-7|NA|once
CASSMVGSSYEQYF
TGTGCCAGTAGTATGGTGGGGAGCTCCTACGAGCAGTACTTC
>12|TRBV28|TRBJ1-1|NA|NA
CASSDRKTEAFF
TGTGCCAGCAGCGACAGGAAAACTGAAGCTTTCTTT
>13|TRBV28|TRBJ1-2|NA|once
CASSFGRGWGYTF
TGTGCCAGCAGTTTTGGGAGGGGATGGGGCTACACCTTC
>16|TRBV6-5|TRBJ2-7|NA|NA
CASSYTRQEGSYEQYF
TGTGCCAGCAGTTACACCCGACAGGAAGGGAGCTACGAGCAGTACTTC
>14|TRBV19|TRBJ1-1|NA|NA
CASSIGGANTEAFF
TGTGCCAGTTCCATAGGGGGAGCGAACACTGAAGCTTTCTTT
>17|TRBV4-1|TRBJ1-5|NA|medium-sized
CASSQDIGLRAPSPQHF
TGCGCCAGCAGCCAAGATATCGGACTTAGGGCCCCTTCCCCCCAGCATTTT
>14|TRBV4-1|TRBJ1-5|NA|NA
CASSQEPFGQPQHF
TGCGCCAGCAGCCAAGAACCTTTCGGTCAGCCCCAGCATTTT
>18|TRBV7-2|TRBJ2-7|TRBD2|NA
CASSLEVGSGGLYYEQYF
TGTGCCAGCAGCTTAGAGGTGGGTAGCGGGGGGTTATACTACGAGCAGTACTTC
>16|TRBV19|TRBJ1-6|NA|NA
CASKRGGGSYNSPLHF
TGTGCCAGTAAAAGAGGCGGGGGGTCCTATAATTCACCCCTCCACTTT
>15|TRBV6-2/TRBV6-3|TRBJ1-3|NA|NA
CASSRDSSSGNTIYF
TGTGCCAGCAGTCGGGACTCGAGCTCTGGAAACACCATATATTTT
>14|TRBV7-8|TRBJ2-3|NA|NA
CASSLEQHSNTQYF
TGTGCCAGCAGCTTAGAACAACATTCTAATACGCAGTATTTT
>16|TRBV6-6|TRBJ1-5|NA|few
CASTRSPRSGSQPQHF
TGTGCCAGCACCCGATCGCCACGCAGCGGCAGTCAGCCCCAGCATTTT
>19|TRBV10-3|TRBJ2-5|TRBD2|NA
CAISESPPGLAGGVETQYF
TGTGCCATCAGTGAGTCTCCCCCAGGACTAGCGGGAGGGGTTGAGACCCAGTACTTC
>17|TRBV6-2/TRBV6-3|TRBJ2-7|NA|NA
CASSPHQPRNRYYEQYF
TGTGCCAGCAGCCCTCACCAGCCCCGGAACCGGTATTACGAGCAGTACTTC
>15|TRBV3-1/TRBV3-2|TRBJ1-2|TRBD1|NA
CASSRRDRTNYGYTF
TGTGCCAGCAGCAGACGGGACAGGACAAACTATGGCTACACCTTC
>15|TRBV6-5|TRBJ1-2|NA|NA
CASTLQGGRNYGYTF
TGTGCCAGCACCCTACAGGGAGGGAGAAACTATGGCTACACCTTC
>13|TRBV6-5|TRBJ2-5|NA|NA
CASSYQYQETQYF
TGTGCCAGCAGTTACCAATATCAAGAGACCCAGTACTTC
>16|TRBV6-4|TRBJ2-6|TRBD1|NA
CASHKTGGAGANVLTF
TGTGCCAGCCACAAGACAGGGGGGGCTGGGGCCAACGTCCTGACTTTC
>13|TRBV19|TRBJ2-1|NA|NA
CASSGRGWTEQFF
TGTGCCAGTTCGGGGAGAGGGTGGACGGAGCAGTTCTTC
>13|TRBV14|TRBJ1-1|NA|NA
CASSQVRGTEAFF
TGTGCCAGCAGCCAAGTTCGGGGGACTGAAGCTTTCTTT
>12|TRBV24-1|TRBJ2-7|NA|NA
CATQKEDYEQYF
TGTGCCACCCAGAAAGAGGACTACGAGCAGTACTTC
>14|TRBV14|TRBJ1-2|NA|NA
CASSQELRNYGYTF
TGTGCCAGCAGCCAAGAGCTACGGAACTATGGCTACACCTTC
>15|TRBV19|TRBJ1-3|NA|NA
CASSHNQWSGNTIYF
TGTGCCAGTAGTCATAATCAGTGGTCTGGAAACACCATATATTTT
>17|TRBV4-1|TRBJ2-4|TRBD1|NA
CASRGATGGAAKNIQYF
TGCGCCAGCAGAGGAGCTACAGGGGGCGCTGCCAAAAACATTCAGTACTTC
>14|TRBV14|TRBJ2-5|TRBD1|once
CASSQGGTEETQYF
TGTGCCAGCAGCCAAGGTGGGACAGAAGAGACCCAGTACTTC
>12|TRBV28|TRBJ1-5|NA|NA
CASTLRGGPQHF
TGTGCCAGCACCCTTAGGGGGGGGCCCCAGCATTTT
>14|TRBV5-4|TRBJ1-5|TRBD1|NA
CASSLGGGKQPQHF
TGTGCCAGCAGCTTGGGAGGGGGCAAACAGCCCCAGCATTTT
>14|TRBV2|TRBJ2-1|NA|medium-sized
CATDRAPSYNEQFF
TGTGCCACCGACCGCGCTCCCTCCTACAATGAGCAGTTCTTC